The 19 T cell receptor beta chains reported below all come from one sample, sequenced in a study of CD8+ T cells in alopecia areata. Treatment defined: oral pan-JAK inhibitor, 5-10 mg twice daily. The sequencing template was cDNA reverse transcribed from extracted RNA. TCRdb's copy holds only in-frame clones and misses some; the assay was immunoSEQ multiplex PCR. The sample consists of some 220,000 clones, under 75% of them appearing once. The sample here was CD4+ T cells sorted from blood, taken at week 4, from a patient treated with tofacitinib. The receptor set was obtained from a human donor with alopecia areata.

In regard to this clone: The identical CDR3 is also encoded by other nucleotide sequences in the sample. V usage is TRBV29-1 and J usage is TRBJ1-1; 7 bases agree with TRBD1. Germline CDR1 and CDR2: SQVTM and ANQGSEA. The ends lost 6 bases at V and 2 bases at J; junction bases unmatched: 3. The CDR3 spans 12 residues. CDR3 sequence reads: CSVRQGNTEAFF. The CDR3 DNA follows: TGCAGCGTCAGACAGGGCAACACTGAAGCTTTCTTT.

The V gene is TRBV30, the J gene TRBJ1-1, with D unclear. Trimming cost V 2 bases and J 0 bases, with 7 bases left between them. The CDR3 loop spans 13 amino acids. Germline lookup yields CDR1 GTSNPN and CDR2 SVGIG (reference sequence). CDR3 sequence reads: CAWSLVMNTEAFF. In nucleotides, the CDR3 is TGTGCCTGGAGTCTGGTGATGAACACTGAAGCTTTCTTT.

The rearrangement joins TRBV29-1 to TRBJ2-7, with 7 nucleotides matching TRBD1. Unmatched junction bases numbered 2, after V lost 6 bases and J lost 3 bases. This CDR3 contains 11 residues. Germline loops: CDR1 SQVTM, CDR2 ANQGSEA. Written as DNA, the CDR3 is TGCAGCGTCAGGGGGTACTACGAGCAGTACTTC. It translates to CSVRGYYEQYF.

The V gene is TRBV9, the J gene TRBJ2-1, with no clear D. V lost 1 base and J lost 8, with 7 bases in between. The germline V gene has CDR1 SGDLS and CDR2 YYNGEE. The CDR3 length is 12 residues. CDR3 nucleotide sequence: TGTGCCAGCAGCGTAAAGTTGGATGAGCAGTTCTTC. Amino acids: CASSVKLDEQFF.

V is TRBV5-6 and J is TRBJ1-5, with D hard to call. Trimming took off 2 bases at V and 2 bases at J, with 8 bases between the two ends. The CDR3 consists of 14 residues. The germline V gene has CDR1 SGHDT and CDR2 YYEEEE. CDR3 loop: CASSFAWGNQPQHF. Written as DNA, the CDR3 is TGTGCCAGCAGCTTCGCCTGGGGCAATCAGCCCCAGCATTTT. The variable domain in full, with the rest retrieved from reference TRBV5-6 and TRBJ1-5, is DAGVTQSPTHLIKTRGQQVTLRCSPKSGHDTVSWYQQALGQGPQFIFQYYEEEERQRGNFPDRFSGHQFPNYSSELNVNALLLGDSALYLCASSFAWGNQPQHFGDGTRLSIL.

This clone appeared once. The CDR3, as DNA: TGTGCCAGCAGCTTACAGGGCGTCCTACCGATCAATGAGCAGTTCTTC. Protein: CASSLQGVLPINEQFF. This chain joins TRBV7-3 and TRBJ2-1; tentative D call: TRBD1 (5 bases). With 2 bases removed from V and 6 bases from J, the gap between germline ends came to 17 bases. Germline assignment: CDR1 SGHTA and CDR2 FQGTGA. The CDR3 length is 16 residues.

The sample holds one count of this clone. The chain joins TRBV7-2 to TRBJ2-3; the match to TRBD2 covers 7 bases. The CDR3 is 12 residues long. Losses at the gene ends were 5 bases for V and 9 bases for J; bases not matched to a gene: 5. The germline V gene encodes CDR1 SGHTA and CDR2 FQGNSA. In DNA form, the CDR3 reads TGTGCCAGCAGCCGAGCGGGGTCCACGCAGTATTTT. This translates into CASSRAGSTQYF.

V is TRBV30 and J is TRBJ1-4, with 9 bases that match TRBD1. The V gene end was trimmed by 1 base and the J gene end by 8 bases; junction bases not matched to a gene: 8. The CDR3 is 15 residues long. The germline CDR1 and CDR2 sequences are GTSNPN and SVGIG (reference sequence). The CDR3 region is CAWSGGTGKGEKLFF. The CDR3 DNA reads TGTGCCTGGAGTGGCGGGACAGGGAAAGGAGAAAAACTGTTTTTT.

The rearrangement uses TRBV19 and TRBJ2-2; D unresolved. The V gene's germline CDR1 is LNHDA and CDR2 SQIVND (reference sequence). The CDR3 contains 15 residues. Trimming shortened V by 2 bases and J by 1 base, and 8 bases separated the two germline ends. The CDR3 DNA follows: TGTGCCAGTAGTATAATGGCAGGGAACACCGGGGAGCTGTTTTTT. This codes for CASSIMAGNTGELFF. Full variable domain (rest looked up from reference TRBV19 and TRBJ2-2): DGGITQSPKYLFRKEGQNVTLSCEQNLNHDAMYWYRQDPGQGLRLIYYSQIVNDFQKGDIAEGYSVSREKKESFPLTVTSAQKNPTAFYLCASSIMAGNTGELFFGEGSRLTVL.

The genes are TRBV30 and TRBJ2-6, with TRBD1 identical over 7 bases. Germline trimming cut 7 bases from V and 4 bases from J; bases unmatched to any gene: 7. The CDR3 contains 14 residues. The germline V gene encodes CDR1 GTSNPN and CDR2 SVGIG (reference sequence). In DNA form, the CDR3 reads TGTGCCTCCGGGACAGACGCAGGGGCCAACGTCCTGACTTTC. Encoded protein: CASGTDAGANVLTF.

The chain couples TRBV19 to TRBJ1-5; TRBD1 is a possible D gene (6 bases). With 2 bases removed from V and 7 bases from J, the gap between germline ends came to 12 bases. Looked up from germline, CDR1 is LNHDA and CDR2 is SQIVND (reference sequence). This CDR3 is 14 amino acids long. Here the CDR3 DNA reads TGTGCCAGTAGTATATCGGGGGGCGGCCAGCCCCAGCATTTT. Its protein is CASSISGGGQPQHF.

This clone was detected only a few times. The gene calls are TRBV28 and TRBJ1-1; the D is unclear. V lost 7 bases and J lost 1, with 16 bases in between. Germline values: CDR1 MDHEN, CDR2 SYDVKM. The CDR3 is 15 amino acids. This CDR3 reads CASTFRYTSNTEAFF. In DNA, the CDR3 is TGTGCCAGCACCTTTAGGTACACATCGAACACTGAAGCTTTCTTT.

The chain carries TRBV27 and TRBJ2-6; D uncertain. The CDR3 is made up of 15 amino acids. V dropped 5 bases and J dropped 2 bases, with 10 bases sitting between them. In germline, CDR1 is MNHEY, CDR2 SMNVEV (reference sequence). Written as DNA, the CDR3 is TGTGCCAGCAGTCAGGTGTTCCCTGGGGCCAACGTCCTGACTTTC. It is translated as CASSQVFPGANVLTF.

This chain connects TRBV7-3 to TRBJ1-6; D call uncertain. Trimming removed 1 base at V and 4 bases at J, with 5 bases between. The CDR3 has 14 residues. CDR1 SGHTA and CDR2 FQGTGA come from the germline V gene. Written as DNA, the CDR3 is TGTGCCAGCAGCTTAAGTAATTATAATTCACCCCTCCACTTT. Its translation is CASSLSNYNSPLHF.

This rearrangement joins TRBV20-1 to TRBJ2-1, with D possibly called TRBD1 or TRBD2 (5 bases each). The V gene's germline CDR1 is DFQATT and CDR2 SNEGSKA (reference sequence). Trimming pared 1 base from V and 10 bases from J, leaving 8 bases between. The CDR3 is made up of 11 amino acids. CDR3 loop: CSARVGEEQFF. CDR3 sequence (DNA): TGCAGTGCTAGAGTAGGGGAGGAGCAGTTCTTC.

V is TRBV9 and J is TRBJ1-1; D call uncertain. V was cut by 3 bases and J by 8 bases, with 8 bases left in between. CDR1 and CDR2 from the germline V gene are SGDLS and YYNGEE. There are 11 residues in the CDR3. CDR3 region: CASSGRNEAFF. Written as DNA, the CDR3 is TGTGCCAGCAGCGGACGGAACGAAGCTTTCTTT.

V is TRBV5-1 and J is TRBJ2-6; D perhaps matches TRBD1 (6 bases). CDR1 and CDR2 (germline): SGHRS, YFSETQ. This CDR3 comprises 16 residues. The V end was cut by 2 bases, the J end by 0 bases, with 9 bases between. CDR3 nucleotides: TGCGCCAGCAGCTTCCAACAGGGCTCTGGGGCCAACGTCCTGACTTTC. This codes for CASSFQQGSGANVLTF.

This clone was seen repeatedly, ten times or more. V gene TRBV29-1 combines with J gene TRBJ1-1; D gene ambiguous. The CDR3 length is 13 residues. V lost 7 bases to trimming and J lost 1 base, with 13 bases between them. CDR1 and CDR2 (germline): SQVTM, ANQGSEA. The DNA of the CDR3 is TGCAGCGCCACGTCCCTAGCGAACACTGAAGCTTTCTTT. Translation: CSATSLANTEAFF.

The V call is TRBV9, the J call TRBJ2-3, with 9 bases lining up with TRBD2. Germline V gene sequence: CDR1 SGDLS, CDR2 YYNGEE. V shed 3 bases and J 2 bases; nucleotides not matched to a gene: 7. This CDR3 has 16 amino acids. The CDR3 loop reads CASSEQAGGPTDTQYF. The CDR3 nucleotides read TGTGCCAGCAGCGAACAAGCGGGGGGCCCCACAGATACGCAGTATTTT.